Listed below are T cell receptor beta chains from one sample, sequenced in a study of graft-versus-host responses after intestinal transplantation. Measured with immunoSEQ multiplex PCR; TCRdb has only the in-frame clones, and not every one. The sample shows roughly 90,000 clones, around 89% of them seen only once. Their cognate antigens are unknown. Material: unstimulated CD4+ T cells sorted from spleen or lymph node cells, obtained before transplant. The receptors were sampled from a human donor who was the organ donor for an intestinal transplant. Each CDR3 is given with its conserved first and last residue. The D gene is left open where the match is weak. The size of a clone is reported for some rows only, either as once, few or many, or as a class for expanded clones.

TRBJ1-4,NA,NA,TRBV6-1,CASSGGTAGGNEKLFF,TGTGCCAGCAGTGGTGGGACGGCCGGAGGGAATGAAAAACTGTTTTTT
TRBJ2-7,NA,NA,TRBV27,CASSLWEESNEQYF,TGTGCCAGCAGTTTATGGGAGGAATCAAACGAGCAGTACTTC
TRBJ2-7,TRBD1,few,TRBV6-5,CASSDPGTGPDEQYF,TGTGCCAGCAGCGACCCCGGGACAGGCCCGGACGAGCAGTACTTC
TRBJ2-3,NA,NA,TRBV9,CASSVSAASTDTQYF,TGTGCCAGCAGCGTATCAGCGGCTAGCACAGATACGCAGTATTTT
TRBJ2-7,TRBD1,NA,TRBV7-8,CASSPGTGFYEQYF,TGTGCCAGCAGCCCCGGGACAGGTTTCTACGAGCAGTACTTC
TRBJ2-7,TRBD2,NA,TRBV11-2,CASSPSSGRFYEQYF,TGTGCCAGCAGCCCCAGCAGCGGGAGATTTTACGAGCAGTACTTC
TRBJ1-1,NA,NA,TRBV28,CASSPGGAGNTEAFF,TGTGCCAGCAGCCCGGGGGGGGCTGGGAACACTGAAGCTTTCTTT
TRBJ1-5,NA,NA,TRBV4-1,CASSPNRENSNQPQHF,TGCGCCAGCAGCCCCAACCGGGAGAATAGCAATCAGCCCCAGCATTTT
TRBJ2-5,NA,NA,TRBV6-1,CASSESLETQYF,TGTGCCAGCAGTGAGTCTCTGGAGACCCAGTACTTC
TRBJ2-5,NA,NA,TRBV5-1,CASSLEAGQETQYF,TGCGCCAGCAGCTTGGAGGCAGGGCAAGAGACCCAGTACTTC
TRBJ1-2,TRBD1,NA,TRBV19,CASSMQGAAATDYGYTF,TGTGCCAGTAGTATGCAGGGGGCTGCCGCTACTGACTATGGCTACACCTTC
TRBJ2-3,NA,NA,TRBV9,CASSVGLAPQYF,TGTGCCAGCAGCGTAGGGTTAGCCCCGCAGTATTTT